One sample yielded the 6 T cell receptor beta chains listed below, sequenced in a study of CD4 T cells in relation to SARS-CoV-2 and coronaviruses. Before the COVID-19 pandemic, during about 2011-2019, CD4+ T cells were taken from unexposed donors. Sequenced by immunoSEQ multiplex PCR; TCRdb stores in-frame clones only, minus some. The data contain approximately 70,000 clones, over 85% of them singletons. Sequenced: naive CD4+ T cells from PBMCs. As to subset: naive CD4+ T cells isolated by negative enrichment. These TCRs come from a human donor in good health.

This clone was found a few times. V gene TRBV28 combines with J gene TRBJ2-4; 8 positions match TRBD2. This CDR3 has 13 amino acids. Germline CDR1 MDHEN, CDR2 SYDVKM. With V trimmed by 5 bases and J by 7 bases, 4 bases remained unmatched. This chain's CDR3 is CASSRTSSNIQYF. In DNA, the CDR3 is TGTGCCAGCAGTCGGACTAGCAGCAACATTCAGTACTTC.

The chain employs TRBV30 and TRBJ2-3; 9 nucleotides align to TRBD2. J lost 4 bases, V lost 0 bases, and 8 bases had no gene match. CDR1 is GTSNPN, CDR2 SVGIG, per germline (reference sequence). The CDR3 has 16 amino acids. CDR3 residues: CAWSVTRTSDPDTQYF. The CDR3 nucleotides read TGTGCCTGGAGTGTAACTAGGACTAGCGACCCAGATACGCAGTATTTT.

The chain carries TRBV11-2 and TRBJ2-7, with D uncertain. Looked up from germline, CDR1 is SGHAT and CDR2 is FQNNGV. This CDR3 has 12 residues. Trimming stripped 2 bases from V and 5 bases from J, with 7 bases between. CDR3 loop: CASSLWVNEQYF. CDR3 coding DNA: TGTGCCAGCAGCTTATGGGTCAACGAGCAGTACTTC.

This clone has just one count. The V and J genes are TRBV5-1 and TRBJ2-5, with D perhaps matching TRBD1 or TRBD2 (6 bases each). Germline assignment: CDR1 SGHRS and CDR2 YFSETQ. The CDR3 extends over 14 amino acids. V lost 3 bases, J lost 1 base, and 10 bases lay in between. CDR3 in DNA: TGCGCCAGCAGCTCCAGGGGAGGCCAAGAGACCCAGTACTTC. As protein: CASSSRGGQETQYF.

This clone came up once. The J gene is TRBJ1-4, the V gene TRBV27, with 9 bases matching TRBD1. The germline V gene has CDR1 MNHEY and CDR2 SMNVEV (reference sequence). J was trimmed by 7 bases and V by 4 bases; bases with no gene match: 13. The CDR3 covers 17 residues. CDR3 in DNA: TGTGCCAGCAGTTCCGTCCCGGGACAGGGATCGGGTGAAAAACTGTTTTTT. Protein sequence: CASSSVPGQGSGEKLFF.

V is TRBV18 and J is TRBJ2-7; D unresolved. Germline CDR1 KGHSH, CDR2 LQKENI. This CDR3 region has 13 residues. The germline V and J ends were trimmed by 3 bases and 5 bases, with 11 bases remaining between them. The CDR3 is CASSPVSVDEQYF. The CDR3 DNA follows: TGTGCCAGCTCACCGGTATCGGTGGACGAGCAGTACTTC.